This T cell receptor (beta chain) was identified in a study of blood T cells in healthy people across ages. Study findings and constraints: Calculation of diversity from one million T cells yielded estimates considered to be underestimates. The lack of PBMC sorting stopped any conclusive naive versus antigen-experienced comparison. The study lacked donor CMV status, which possibly confounded expanded clonotype changes.

This clonotype was observed at least ten times. Its cognate antigen is unknown. A sample-barcoded 5' primer and a J-beta primer mix were used in a second PCR of about 6 to 11 cycles. TCRdb reprocessed the 5' RACE reads with MiXCR, giving one entry per CDR3 protein. The repertoire holds around 650,000 distinct CDR3 sequences, with roughly 32% as singletons. The TCR originated in a woman of 80 years or more in good health. Material: blood.

The CDR3 protein is CAISGGLAGDHYNEQFF. The DNA for the CDR3 is TGTGCCATCAGTGGGGGACTAGCGGGGGATCACTACAATGAGCAGTTCTTC. The chain is built from TRBV10-3 and TRBJ2-1, with TRBD2 matching 14 bases. This CDR3 has 17 amino acids. V was clipped by 4 bases and J by 3 bases; unmatched bases: 5. CDR1 is ENHRY and CDR2 is SYGVKD in the germline V gene.